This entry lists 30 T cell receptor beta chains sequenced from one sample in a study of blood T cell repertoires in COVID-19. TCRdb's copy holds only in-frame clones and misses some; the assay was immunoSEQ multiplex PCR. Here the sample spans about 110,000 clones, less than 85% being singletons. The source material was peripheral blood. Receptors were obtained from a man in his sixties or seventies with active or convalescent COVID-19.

The CDR3 protein is CASSTSGRTPGEQYF. The CDR3 DNA sequence: TGTGCCAGCAGTACTAGCGGGAGGACCCCAGGCGAGCAGTACTTC. The rearrangement links TRBV2 to TRBJ2-7; 12 bases match TRBD2. The germline V gene has CDR1 SNHLY and CDR2 FYNNEI. The ends lost 5 bases at V and 6 bases at J; junction bases unmatched: 8. The CDR3 runs to 15 residues.

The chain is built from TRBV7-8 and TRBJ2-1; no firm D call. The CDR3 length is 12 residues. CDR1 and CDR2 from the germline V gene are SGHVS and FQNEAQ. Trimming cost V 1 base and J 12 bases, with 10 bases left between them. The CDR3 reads CASSLVPRGQFF. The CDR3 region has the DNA TGTGCCAGCAGCTTAGTTCCTCGAGGGCAGTTCTTC. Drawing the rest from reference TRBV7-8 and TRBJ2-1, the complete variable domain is GAGVSQSPRYKVAKRGQDVALRCDPISGHVSLFWYQQALGQGPEFLTYFQNEAQLDKSGLPSDRFFAERPEGSVSTLKIQRTQQEDSAVYLCASSLVPRGQFFGPGTRLTVL.

The CDR3 protein is CASSSGGATGELFF. The CDR3 DNA reads TGTGCCAGCAGTAGCGGGGGGGCAACCGGGGAGCTGTTTTTT. This chain connects TRBV2 to TRBJ2-2; TRBD2 matches 10 bases. The V gene end was trimmed by 5 bases and the J gene end by 5 bases; junction bases not matched to a gene: 2. Germline V gives CDR1 SNHLY, CDR2 FYNNEI. This CDR3 region has 14 residues.

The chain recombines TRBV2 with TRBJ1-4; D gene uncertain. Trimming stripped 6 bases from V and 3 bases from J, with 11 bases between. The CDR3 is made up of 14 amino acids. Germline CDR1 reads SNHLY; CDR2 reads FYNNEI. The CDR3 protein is CASREGVANEKLFF. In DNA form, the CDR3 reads TGTGCCAGCAGAGAGGGAGTGGCTAATGAAAAACTGTTTTTT.

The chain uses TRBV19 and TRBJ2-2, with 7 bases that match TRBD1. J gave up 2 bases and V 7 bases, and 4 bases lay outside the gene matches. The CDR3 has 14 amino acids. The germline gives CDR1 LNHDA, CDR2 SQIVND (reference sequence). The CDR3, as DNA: TGTGCCAGTATCGGGACAGTAAACACCGGGGAGCTGTTTTTT. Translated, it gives CASIGTVNTGELFF.

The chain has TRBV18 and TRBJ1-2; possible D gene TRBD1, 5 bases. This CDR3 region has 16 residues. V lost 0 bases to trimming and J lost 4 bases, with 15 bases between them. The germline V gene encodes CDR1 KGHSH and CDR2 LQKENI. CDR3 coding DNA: TGTGCCAGCTCACCACCAGGGCAGGGTATCCGCTATGGCTACACCTTC. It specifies CASSPPGQGIRYGYTF.

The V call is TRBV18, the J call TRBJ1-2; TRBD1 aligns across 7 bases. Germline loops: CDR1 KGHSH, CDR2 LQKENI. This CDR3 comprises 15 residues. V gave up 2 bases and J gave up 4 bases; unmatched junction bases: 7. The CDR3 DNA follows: TGTGCCAGCTCACCATCCGGACAGGAGGGCTATGGCTACACCTTC. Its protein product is CASSPSGQEGYGYTF.

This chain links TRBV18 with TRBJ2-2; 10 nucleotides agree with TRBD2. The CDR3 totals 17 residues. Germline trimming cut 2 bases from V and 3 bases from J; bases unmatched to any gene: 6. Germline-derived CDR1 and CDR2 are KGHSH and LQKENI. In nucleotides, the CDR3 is TGTGCCAGCTCACCAACTCTAGCGGGGGCCCACACCGGGGAGCTGTTTTTT. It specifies CASSPTLAGAHTGELFF.

DNA for the CDR3: TGTGCCAGCCTCGACAGGAATAGCAATCAGCCCCAGCATTTT. This gives the protein CASLDRNSNQPQHF. V and J are TRBV19 and TRBJ1-5, with a possible D match to TRBD1 (6 bases). CDR1 and CDR2 (germline): LNHDA, SQIVND (reference sequence). This CDR3 region has 14 residues. Trimming took 9 bases from V and 0 from J, leaving 12 bases between them.

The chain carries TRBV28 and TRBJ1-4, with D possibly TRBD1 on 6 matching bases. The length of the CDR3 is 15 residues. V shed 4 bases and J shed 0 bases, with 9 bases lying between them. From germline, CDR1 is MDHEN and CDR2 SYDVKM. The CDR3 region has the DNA TGTGCCAGCAGTTCGGCAGGGGCAACTAATGAAAAACTGTTTTTT. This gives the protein CASSSAGATNEKLFF.

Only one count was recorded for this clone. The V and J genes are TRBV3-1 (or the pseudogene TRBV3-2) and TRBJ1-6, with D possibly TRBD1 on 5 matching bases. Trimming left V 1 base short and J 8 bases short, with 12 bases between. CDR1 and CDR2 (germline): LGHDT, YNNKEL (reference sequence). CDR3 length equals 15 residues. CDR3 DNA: TGTGCCAGCAGCCAAGTCTGGGGCCCCGATTCACCCCTCCACTTT. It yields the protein CASSQVWGPDSPLHF.

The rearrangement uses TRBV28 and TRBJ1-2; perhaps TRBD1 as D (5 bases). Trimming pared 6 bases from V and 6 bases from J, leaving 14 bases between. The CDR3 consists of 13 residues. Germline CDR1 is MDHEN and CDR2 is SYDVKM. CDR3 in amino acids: CASSEVRVHGYTF. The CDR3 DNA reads TGTGCCAGCAGCGAGGTCAGGGTGCATGGCTACACCTTC.

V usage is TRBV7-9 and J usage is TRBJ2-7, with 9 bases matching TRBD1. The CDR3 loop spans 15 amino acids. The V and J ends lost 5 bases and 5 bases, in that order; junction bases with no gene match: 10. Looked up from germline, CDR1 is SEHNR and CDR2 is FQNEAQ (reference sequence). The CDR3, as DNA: TGTGCCAGCAGCCCCCTTGGGACAGGGTCTAACGAGCAGTACTTC. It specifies CASSPLGTGSNEQYF.

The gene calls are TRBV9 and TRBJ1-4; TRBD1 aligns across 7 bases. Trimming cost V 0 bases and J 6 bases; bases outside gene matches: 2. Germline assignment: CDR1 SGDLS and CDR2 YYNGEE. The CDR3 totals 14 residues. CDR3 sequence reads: CASSVDQGDEKLFF. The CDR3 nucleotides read TGTGCCAGCAGCGTAGACCAGGGGGATGAAAAACTGTTTTTT.

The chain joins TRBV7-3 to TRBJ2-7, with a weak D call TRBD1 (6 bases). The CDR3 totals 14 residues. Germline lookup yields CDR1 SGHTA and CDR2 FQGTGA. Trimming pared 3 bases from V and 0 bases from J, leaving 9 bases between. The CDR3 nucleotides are TGTGCCAGCAGCTTTAGGGGGAACTCCTACGAGCAGTACTTC. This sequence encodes CASSFRGNSYEQYF.

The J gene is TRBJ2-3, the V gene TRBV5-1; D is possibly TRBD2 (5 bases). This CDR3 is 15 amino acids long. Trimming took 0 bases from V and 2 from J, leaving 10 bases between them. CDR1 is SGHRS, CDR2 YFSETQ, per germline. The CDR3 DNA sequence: TGCGCCAGCAGCTTGGACGGGGTCCCCACAGATACGCAGTATTTT. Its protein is CASSLDGVPTDTQYF.

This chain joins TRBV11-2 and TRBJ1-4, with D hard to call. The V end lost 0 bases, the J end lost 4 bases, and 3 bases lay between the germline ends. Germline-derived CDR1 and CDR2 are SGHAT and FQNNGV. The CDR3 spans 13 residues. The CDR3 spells CASSLDINEKLFF. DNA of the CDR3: TGTGCCAGCAGCTTAGATATTAATGAAAAACTGTTTTTT.

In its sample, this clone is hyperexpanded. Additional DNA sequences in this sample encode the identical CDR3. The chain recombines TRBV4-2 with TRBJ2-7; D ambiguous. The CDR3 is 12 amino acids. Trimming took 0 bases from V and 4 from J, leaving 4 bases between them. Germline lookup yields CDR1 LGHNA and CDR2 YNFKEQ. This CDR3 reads CASSQDQYEQYF. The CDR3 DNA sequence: TGTGCCAGCAGCCAAGACCAATACGAGCAGTACTTC.

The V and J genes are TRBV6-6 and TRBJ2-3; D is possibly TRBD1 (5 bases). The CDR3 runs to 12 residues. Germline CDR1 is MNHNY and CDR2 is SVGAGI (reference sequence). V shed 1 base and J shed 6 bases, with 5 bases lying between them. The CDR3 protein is CASSYYRDTQYF. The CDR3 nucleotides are TGTGCCAGCAGTTACTACAGGGATACGCAGTATTTT.

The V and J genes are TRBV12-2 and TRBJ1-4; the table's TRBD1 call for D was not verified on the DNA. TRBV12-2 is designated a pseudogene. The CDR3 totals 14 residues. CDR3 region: CASRQDATNEKLFF. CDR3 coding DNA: TGTGCAAGTCGACAGGACGCAACTAATGAAAAACTGTTTTTT.

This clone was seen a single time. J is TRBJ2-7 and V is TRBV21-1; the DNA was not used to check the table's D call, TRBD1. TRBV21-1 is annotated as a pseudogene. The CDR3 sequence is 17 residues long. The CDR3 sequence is CASSTSTEGGESYEQYF. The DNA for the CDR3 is TGTGCCAGCAGCACCTCCACGGAAGGGGGAGAGTCCTACGAGCAGTACTTC.

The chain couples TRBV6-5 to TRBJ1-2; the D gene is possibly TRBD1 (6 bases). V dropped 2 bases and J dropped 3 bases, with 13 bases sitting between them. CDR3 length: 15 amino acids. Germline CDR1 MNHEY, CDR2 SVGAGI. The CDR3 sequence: CASSYGQRAYYGYTF. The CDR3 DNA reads TGTGCCAGCAGTTACGGACAGAGAGCGTACTATGGCTACACCTTC.

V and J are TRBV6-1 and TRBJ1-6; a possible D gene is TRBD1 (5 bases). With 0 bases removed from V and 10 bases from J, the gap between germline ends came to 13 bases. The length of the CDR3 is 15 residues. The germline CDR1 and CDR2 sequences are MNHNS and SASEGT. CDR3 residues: CASSEAEAGWSPLHF. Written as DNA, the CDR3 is TGTGCCAGCAGTGAAGCAGAAGCAGGGTGGTCACCCCTCCACTTT.

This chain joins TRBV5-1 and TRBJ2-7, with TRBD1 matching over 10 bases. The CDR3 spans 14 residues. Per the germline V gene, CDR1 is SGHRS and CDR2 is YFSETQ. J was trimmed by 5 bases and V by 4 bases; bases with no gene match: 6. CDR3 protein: CASSRQGASNEQYF. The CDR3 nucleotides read TGCGCCAGCAGCCGACAGGGGGCGTCAAACGAGCAGTACTTC.

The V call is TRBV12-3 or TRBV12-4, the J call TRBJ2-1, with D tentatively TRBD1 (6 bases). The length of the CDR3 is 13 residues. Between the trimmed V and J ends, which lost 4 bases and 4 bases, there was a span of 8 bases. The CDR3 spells CASSYRGYNEQFF. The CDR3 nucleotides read TGTGCCAGCAGTTATAGGGGGTACAATGAGCAGTTCTTC.

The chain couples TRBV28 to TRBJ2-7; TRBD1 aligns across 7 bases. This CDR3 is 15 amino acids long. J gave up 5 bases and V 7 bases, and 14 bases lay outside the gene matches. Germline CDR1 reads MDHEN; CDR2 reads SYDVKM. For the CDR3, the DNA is TGTGCCAGCAACCGACAGGGCGGCTCTCTGGACGAGCAGTACTTC. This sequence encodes CASNRQGGSLDEQYF.

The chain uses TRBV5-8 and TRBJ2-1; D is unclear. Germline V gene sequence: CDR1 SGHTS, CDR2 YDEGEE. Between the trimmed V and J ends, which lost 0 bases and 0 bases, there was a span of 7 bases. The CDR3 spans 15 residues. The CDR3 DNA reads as TGTGCCAGCAGCTTGGTTCAACTCTCCTACAATGAGCAGTTCTTC. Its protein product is CASSLVQLSYNEQFF.

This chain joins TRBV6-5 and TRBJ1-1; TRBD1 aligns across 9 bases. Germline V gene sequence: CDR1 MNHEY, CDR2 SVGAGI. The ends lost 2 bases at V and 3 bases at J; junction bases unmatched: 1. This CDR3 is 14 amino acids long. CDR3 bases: TGTGCCAGCAGTTACCGGACAGGGGACACTGAAGCTTTCTTT. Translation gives CASSYRTGDTEAFF.

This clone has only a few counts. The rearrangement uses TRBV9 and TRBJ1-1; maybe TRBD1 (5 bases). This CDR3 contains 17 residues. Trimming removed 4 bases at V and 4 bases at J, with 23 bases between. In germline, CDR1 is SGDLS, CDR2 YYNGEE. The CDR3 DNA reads TGTGCCAGCAGCTTCCCCCCCCAGGGAGGATTTGGCACTGAAGCTTTCTTT. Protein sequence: CASSFPPQGGFGTEAFF.

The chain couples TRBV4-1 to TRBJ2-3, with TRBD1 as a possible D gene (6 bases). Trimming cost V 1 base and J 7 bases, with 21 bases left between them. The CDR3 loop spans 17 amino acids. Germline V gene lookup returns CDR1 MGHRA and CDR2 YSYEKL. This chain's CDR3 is CASSQGHAGEFQHTQYF. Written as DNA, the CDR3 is TGCGCCAGCAGCCAAGGTCATGCAGGGGAGTTCCAACATACGCAGTATTTT.